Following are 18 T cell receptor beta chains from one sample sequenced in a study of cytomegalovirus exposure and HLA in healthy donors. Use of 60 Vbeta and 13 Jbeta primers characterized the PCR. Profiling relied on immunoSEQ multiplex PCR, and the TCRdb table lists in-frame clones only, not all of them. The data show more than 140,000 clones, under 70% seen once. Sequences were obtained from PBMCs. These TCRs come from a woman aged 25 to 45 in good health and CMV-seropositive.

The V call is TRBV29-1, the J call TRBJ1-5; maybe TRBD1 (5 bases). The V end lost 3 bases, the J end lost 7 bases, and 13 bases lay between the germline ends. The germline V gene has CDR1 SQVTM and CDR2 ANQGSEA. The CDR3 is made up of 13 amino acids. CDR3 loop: CSVEGQGGQPQHF. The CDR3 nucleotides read TGCAGCGTTGAGGGGCAGGGTGGACAGCCCCAGCATTTT.

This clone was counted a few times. CDR3 loop: CASSKETPGLAGPKGQFF. The CDR3 DNA reads TGTGCCAGCAGCAAAGAAACTCCGGGACTAGCGGGACCGAAGGGGCAGTTCTTC. This rearrangement joins TRBV21-1 to TRBJ2-1; TRBD2 is taken as the D call from the table, unchecked against the DNA. TRBV21-1 is flagged as a pseudogene. The CDR3 is made up of 18 amino acids.

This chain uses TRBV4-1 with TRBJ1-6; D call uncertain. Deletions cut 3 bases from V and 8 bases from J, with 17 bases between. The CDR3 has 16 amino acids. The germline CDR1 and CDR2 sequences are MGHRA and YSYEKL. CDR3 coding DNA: TGCGCCAGCAGCCACCCCGGCCGGGAAAGAGATTCACCCCTCCACTTT. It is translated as CASSHPGRERDSPLHF.

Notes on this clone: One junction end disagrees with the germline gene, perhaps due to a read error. DNA for the CDR3: TGTGCCAGCAGTGAGGCAGGTTGTAAATTT. This codes for CASSEAGCKF. The chain has TRBV6-1 and TRBJ1-4; unclear D gene. The CDR3 sequence is 10 residues long. Germline CDR1 and CDR2: MNHNS and SASEGT.

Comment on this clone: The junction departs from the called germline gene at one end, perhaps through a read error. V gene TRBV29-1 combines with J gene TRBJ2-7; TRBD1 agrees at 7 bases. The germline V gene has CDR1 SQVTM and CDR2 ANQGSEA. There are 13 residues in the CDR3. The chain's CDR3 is CGVVSGQSYEQYF. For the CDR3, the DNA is TGCGGCGTTGTTTCGGGACAGTCCTACGAGCAGTACTTC.

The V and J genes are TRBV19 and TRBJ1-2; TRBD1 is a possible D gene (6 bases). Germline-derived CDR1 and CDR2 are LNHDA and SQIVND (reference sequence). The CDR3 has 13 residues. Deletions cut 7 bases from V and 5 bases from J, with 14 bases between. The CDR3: CASTEGHRYGYTF. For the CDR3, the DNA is TGTGCCAGTACCGAGGGACACCGATATGGCTACACCTTC.

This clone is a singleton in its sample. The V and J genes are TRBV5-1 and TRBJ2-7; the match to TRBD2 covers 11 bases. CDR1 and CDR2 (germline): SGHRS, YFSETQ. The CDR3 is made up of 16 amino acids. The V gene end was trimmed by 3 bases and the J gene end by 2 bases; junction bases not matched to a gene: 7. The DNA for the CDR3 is TGCGCCAGCAGCTGGGCCCCTAGCGGGGGGACCTACGAGCAGTACTTC. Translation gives CASSWAPSGGTYEQYF.

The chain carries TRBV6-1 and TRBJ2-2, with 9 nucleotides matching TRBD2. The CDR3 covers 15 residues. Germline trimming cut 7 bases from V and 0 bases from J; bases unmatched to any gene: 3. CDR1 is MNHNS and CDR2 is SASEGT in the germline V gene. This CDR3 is CASTSGVTNTGELFF. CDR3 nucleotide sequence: TGTGCCAGCACTAGCGGGGTAACGAACACCGGGGAGCTGTTTTTT.

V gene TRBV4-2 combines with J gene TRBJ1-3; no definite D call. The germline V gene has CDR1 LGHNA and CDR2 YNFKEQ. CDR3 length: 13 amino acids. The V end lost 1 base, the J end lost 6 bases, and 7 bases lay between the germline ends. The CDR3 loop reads CASSQVLENTIYF. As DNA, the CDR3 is TGTGCCAGCAGCCAAGTCCTAGAAAACACCATATATTTT.

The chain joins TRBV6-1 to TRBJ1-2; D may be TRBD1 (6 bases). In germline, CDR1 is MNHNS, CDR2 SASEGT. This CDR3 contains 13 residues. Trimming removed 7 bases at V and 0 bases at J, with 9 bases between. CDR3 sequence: CASIQGTNYGYTF. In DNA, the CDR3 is TGTGCCAGCATCCAGGGGACTAACTATGGCTACACCTTC.

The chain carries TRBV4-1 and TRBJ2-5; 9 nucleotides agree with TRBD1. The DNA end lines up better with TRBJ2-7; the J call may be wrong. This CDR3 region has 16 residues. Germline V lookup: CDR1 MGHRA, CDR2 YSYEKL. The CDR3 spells CASRQSTGQGRAEQYF. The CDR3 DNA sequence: TGCGCCAGCAGGCAAAGTACGGGACAGGGACGGGCCGAGCAGTACTTC.

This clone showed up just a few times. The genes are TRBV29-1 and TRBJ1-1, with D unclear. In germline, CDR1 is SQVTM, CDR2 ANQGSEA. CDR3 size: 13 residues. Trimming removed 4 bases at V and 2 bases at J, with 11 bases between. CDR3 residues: CSVGAGGNTEAFF. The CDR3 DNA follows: TGCAGCGTTGGTGCGGGCGGAAACACTGAAGCTTTCTTT.

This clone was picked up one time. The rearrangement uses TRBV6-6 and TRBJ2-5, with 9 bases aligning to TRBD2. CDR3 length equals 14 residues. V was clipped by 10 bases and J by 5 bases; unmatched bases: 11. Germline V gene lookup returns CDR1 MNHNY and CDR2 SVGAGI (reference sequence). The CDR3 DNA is TGTGCCACCAGAACCGACGCGGGGGGGGAGACCCAGTACTTC. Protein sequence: CATRTDAGGETQYF.

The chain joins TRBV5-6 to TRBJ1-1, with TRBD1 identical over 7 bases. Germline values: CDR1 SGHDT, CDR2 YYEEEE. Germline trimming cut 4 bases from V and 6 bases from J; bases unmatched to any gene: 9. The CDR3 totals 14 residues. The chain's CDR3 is CASSPGQTVSEAFF. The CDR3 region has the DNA TGTGCCAGCAGCCCGGGACAGACTGTCTCTGAAGCTTTCTTT.

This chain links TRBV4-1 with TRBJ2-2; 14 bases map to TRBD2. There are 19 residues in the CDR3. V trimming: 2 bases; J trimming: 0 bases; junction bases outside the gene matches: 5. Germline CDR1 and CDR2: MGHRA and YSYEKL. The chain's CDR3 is CASSQKPGLAGANTGELFF. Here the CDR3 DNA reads TGCGCCAGCAGCCAAAAACCGGGACTAGCGGGGGCGAACACCGGGGAGCTGTTTTTT.

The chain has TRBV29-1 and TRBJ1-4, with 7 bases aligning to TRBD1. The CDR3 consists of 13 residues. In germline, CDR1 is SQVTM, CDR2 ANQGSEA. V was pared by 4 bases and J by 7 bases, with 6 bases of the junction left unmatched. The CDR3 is CSVVGQGGEKLFF. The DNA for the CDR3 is TGCAGCGTTGTTGGGCAGGGGGGTGAAAAACTGTTTTTT.

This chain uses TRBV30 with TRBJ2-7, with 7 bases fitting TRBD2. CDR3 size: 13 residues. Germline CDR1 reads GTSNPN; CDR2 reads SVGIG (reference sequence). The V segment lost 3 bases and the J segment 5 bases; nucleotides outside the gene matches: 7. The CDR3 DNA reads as TGTGCCTGGAGGCCGCGGGAGTCCCACGAGCAGTACTTC. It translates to CAWRPRESHEQYF.

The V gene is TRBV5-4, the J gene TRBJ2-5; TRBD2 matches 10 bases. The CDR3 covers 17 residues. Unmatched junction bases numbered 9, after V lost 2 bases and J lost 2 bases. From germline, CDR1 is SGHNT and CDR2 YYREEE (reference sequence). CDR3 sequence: CASSFSSGGLAQETQYF. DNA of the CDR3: TGTGCCAGCAGCTTCTCGTCGGGGGGACTAGCGCAAGAGACCCAGTACTTC.